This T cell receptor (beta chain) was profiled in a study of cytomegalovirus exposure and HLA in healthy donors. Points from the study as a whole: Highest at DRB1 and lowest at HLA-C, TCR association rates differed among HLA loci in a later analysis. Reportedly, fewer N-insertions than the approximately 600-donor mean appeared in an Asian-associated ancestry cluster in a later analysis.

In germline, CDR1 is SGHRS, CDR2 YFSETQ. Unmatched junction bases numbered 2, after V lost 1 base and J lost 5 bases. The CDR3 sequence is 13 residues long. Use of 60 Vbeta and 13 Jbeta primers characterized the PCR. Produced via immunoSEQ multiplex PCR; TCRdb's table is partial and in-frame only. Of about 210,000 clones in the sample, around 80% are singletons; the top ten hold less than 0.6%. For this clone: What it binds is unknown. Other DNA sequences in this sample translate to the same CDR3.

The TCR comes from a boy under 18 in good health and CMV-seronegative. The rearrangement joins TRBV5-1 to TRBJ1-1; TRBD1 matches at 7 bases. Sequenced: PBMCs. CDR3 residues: CASSLQGETEAFF. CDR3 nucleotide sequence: TGCGCCAGCAGCTTGCAGGGGGAGACTGAAGCTTTCTTT.